The 15 T cell receptor beta chains in this list originate from one sample, sequenced in a study of identical twins. Each CDR3 protein gets one entry after TCRdb re-called the 5' RACE reads with MiXCR. The sample contains hundreds of thousands of distinct CDR3 sequences, 8.5% to 9.5% of which appear only once. These same data were also listed under a study on yellow fever vaccine responses in identical twins.

The specimen sequenced was PBMCs. The origin of the receptors is a woman aged 18-35 years in good health.

The chain uses TRBV4-3 and TRBJ2-1, with 12 bases fitting TRBD1. Trimming took 3 bases from V and 8 from J; bases not matched to a gene: 5. There are 15 residues in the CDR3. The germline V gene has CDR1 LGHNA and CDR2 YSLEER. This CDR3 is CASSQGQGAVDEQFF. The CDR3 nucleotides are TGCGCCAGCAGCCAGGGACAGGGGGCAGTAGATGAGCAGTTCTTC.

The chain has TRBV12-3 or TRBV12-4 and TRBJ2-7; TRBD1 aligns across 7 bases. CDR3 length: 15 amino acids. The V segment lost 1 base and the J segment 2 bases; nucleotides outside the gene matches: 5. CDR3 DNA: TGTGCCAGCAGTTTAGGCGGACAGGCCCCCTACGAGCAGTACTTC. Residues: CASSLGGQAPYEQYF.

This clonotype was observed many times. The chain has TRBV6-5 and TRBJ2-7; 8 bases are shared with TRBD2. Germline assignment: CDR1 MNHEY and CDR2 SVGAGI. The CDR3 is 16 residues long. V shed 10 bases, J shed 5 bases, and the junction held 19 bases outside the gene matches. CDR3 coding DNA: TGTGCCACCAATTCCCTCTCGGTTAGCGGGATAAACGAGCAGTACTTC. This translates into CATNSLSVSGINEQYF.

This CDR3 reads CASSLVIRGHQETQYF. CDR3 nucleotide sequence: TGTGCCAGCAGCTTAGTTATCCGGGGGCACCAAGAGACCCAGTACTTC. The chain joins TRBV7-9 to TRBJ2-5; D may be TRBD1 or TRBD2 (6 bases each). The germline V gene encodes CDR1 SEHNR and CDR2 FQNEAQ (reference sequence). This CDR3 has 16 amino acids. V was pared by 1 base and J by 0 bases, with 12 bases between.

This chain connects TRBV5-1 to TRBJ2-3, with D tentatively TRBD2 (5 bases). The CDR3 runs 16 residues. Trimming removed 0 bases at V and 4 bases at J, with 15 bases between. CDR1 and CDR2 (germline): SGHRS, YFSETQ. The CDR3 here is CASSLVRGTGADTQYF. The CDR3 DNA reads as TGCGCCAGCAGCTTGGTACGGGGAACGGGCGCAGATACGCAGTATTTT.

This clonotype was recorded many times. The chain is built from TRBV4-3 and TRBJ2-1; 7 bases map to TRBD1. The CDR3 consists of 15 residues. Germline V gives CDR1 LGHNA, CDR2 YSLEER. V was clipped by 0 bases and J by 4 bases; unmatched bases: 3. The CDR3 DNA sequence: TGCGCCAGCAGCCAAGAGTGGGACAGTTACAATGAGCAGTTCTTC. As protein: CASSQEWDSYNEQFF.

This clonotype was seen a few times. The gene calls are TRBV10-3 and TRBJ1-2; TRBD1 agrees at 8 bases. V shed 11 bases and J 7 bases; nucleotides not matched to a gene: 12. Germline CDR1 reads ENHRY; CDR2 reads SYGVKD. The CDR3 is 13 residues long. This CDR3 is CAARTGRSFGYTF. DNA for the CDR3: TGTGCCGCACGGACAGGGCGATCGTTTGGCTACACCTTC.

The rearrangement uses TRBV3-1 and TRBJ2-3; a weak D match, TRBD2 (5 bases). This CDR3 region has 16 residues. V was shortened by 4 bases and J by 3 bases, with 17 bases between the two germline ends. Germline CDR1 is LGHDT and CDR2 is YNNKEL (reference sequence). The CDR3 protein is CASSPRTPTGTDTQYF. DNA of the CDR3: TGTGCCAGCAGCCCCCGGACTCCTACGGGGACAGATACGCAGTATTTT.

The gene calls are TRBV28 and TRBJ2-7; 8 positions agree with TRBD1. Germline V gives CDR1 MDHEN, CDR2 SYDVKM. Germline trimming cut 5 bases from V and 3 bases from J; bases unmatched to any gene: 9. The CDR3 has 15 amino acids. For the CDR3, the DNA is TGTGCCAGCAGTGGACACCAGGGGGCGGACTACGAGCAGTACTTC. Encoded protein: CASSGHQGADYEQYF.

The chain couples TRBV4-3 to TRBJ2-3; 12 nucleotides line up with TRBD2. This CDR3 spans 17 amino acids. J was trimmed by 2 bases and V by 3 bases; bases with no gene match: 6. Per the germline V gene, CDR1 is LGHNA and CDR2 is YSLEER. CDR3 in amino acids: CASSQLAGGPPTDTQYF. The CDR3 DNA reads TGCGCCAGCAGCCAGCTAGCGGGAGGGCCTCCCACAGATACGCAGTATTTT.

This clonotype has at least ten counts. This chain connects TRBV29-1 to TRBJ2-7; D is undetermined. Germline-derived CDR1 and CDR2 are SQVTM and ANQGSEA. V lost 7 bases, J lost 5 bases, and 15 bases lay in between. The CDR3 is 12 amino acids. CDR3 DNA: TGCAGCGCCGGATTATCCTCGGACGAGCAGTACTTC. It codes for CSAGLSSDEQYF.

This chain joins TRBV6-2 or TRBV6-3 and TRBJ2-1; 8 bases fit TRBD2. The CDR3 is 15 residues long. Trimming at V came to 6 bases and at J to 7 bases, leaving 11 bases not matched to a gene. Looked up from germline, CDR1 is MNHEY and CDR2 is SVGEGT. The CDR3 DNA follows: TGTGCCAGCAGCCGTCTAGCGGGTTATCCTAATGAGCAGTTCTTC. Encoded protein: CASSRLAGYPNEQFF.

The J gene is TRBJ2-2, the V gene TRBV19, with TRBD2 matching 12 bases. CDR1 and CDR2 (germline): LNHDA, SQIVND (reference sequence). Unmatched junction bases numbered 5, after V lost 2 bases and J lost 4 bases. The CDR3 extends over 17 amino acids. DNA of the CDR3: TGTGCCAGTAGTATAAGCAGACTAGCGGGAGTCACCGGGGAGCTGTTTTTT. Translated, it gives CASSISRLAGVTGELFF.

This clonotype came up a few times. Written as DNA, the CDR3 is TGTGCCAGCAGCAAAGAGTCACAGGGCGACACCGGGGAGCTGTTTTTT. Its translation: CASSKESQGDTGELFF. V gene TRBV21-1 combines with J gene TRBJ2-2; the table's TRBD1 call for D was not verified on the DNA. TRBV21-1 represents a pseudogene. This CDR3 spans 16 amino acids.

This clonotype has more than one count but fewer than ten. This chain uses TRBV4-2 with TRBJ2-7; TRBD1 aligns across 9 bases. Germline loops: CDR1 LGHNA, CDR2 YNFKEQ. This CDR3 contains 14 residues. With 2 bases clipped from V and 5 bases from J, the junction kept 4 bases outside the gene matches. CDR3 DNA sequence: TGTGCCAGCAGCCAATTGAGACAGGGGGACGAGCAGTACTTC. Translated: CASSQLRQGDEQYF.